The T cell receptor beta chain described here comes from a study of blood T cells in healthy people across ages. Study background: About one barcoded beta molecule per two T cells was captured by template switching.

A second PCR of roughly 7 to 11 cycles used a sample-barcoded 5' primer and a J-beta primer mix. Unique molecular identifiers of 12 random nucleotides labeled each cDNA. TCRdb ran MiXCR on the 5' RACE reads and lists one entry per CDR3 protein. The sample holds about 970,000 distinct CDR3 sequences, roughly 47% seen once. The germline V gene has CDR1 SEHNR and CDR2 FQNEAQ (reference sequence). Trimming took off 5 bases at V and 8 bases at J, with 19 bases between the two ends. The CDR3 runs 16 residues. Specimen: blood. V gene TRBV7-9 combines with J gene TRBJ1-6; D gene unclear. This receptor was taken from a woman aged 55-75 years in good health. This CDR3 reads CASSQDTGRLDSPLHF. As DNA, the CDR3 is TGTGCCAGCAGCCAAGATACCGGGAGGCTGGATTCACCCCTCCACTTT.